These 18 T cell receptor beta chains were all obtained from the same sample, sequenced in a study of blood T cells in healthy people across ages. Next came a second PCR, run for 7 to 11 cycles, which used a sample-barcoded 5' primer along with a J-beta primer mix. From the 5' RACE reads, TCRdb called clonotypes with MiXCR, one entry per CDR3 protein. The sample includes about 500,000 distinct CDR3 sequences, around 24% of them seen just once. This same sample was also taken into another study, of T cells of mothers and their children.

The sample was blood. The receptors come from a boy between 10 and 17 years old in good health.

This chain joins TRBV20-1 and TRBJ1-2, with unresolved D. This CDR3 has 15 amino acids. Germline loops: CDR1 DFQATT, CDR2 SNEGSKA (reference sequence). The V end lost 0 bases, the J end lost 4 bases, and 15 bases lay between the germline ends. The CDR3 sequence: CSARDLWAPGYGYTF. CDR3 bases: TGCAGTGCTAGAGATCTTTGGGCGCCGGGCTATGGCTACACCTTC.

This chain uses TRBV7-2 with TRBJ2-3, with 7 bases lining up with TRBD2. V lost 2 bases, J lost 6 bases, and 5 bases stayed unmatched. CDR3 length: 14 residues. The germline V gene has CDR1 SGHTA and CDR2 FQGNSA. The chain's CDR3 is CASSLTSGGDTQYF. The DNA of the CDR3 is TGTGCCAGCAGCTTAACGTCCGGGGGGGATACGCAGTATTTT.

CDR3 loop: CASGSRGFDTEAFF. The DNA for the CDR3 is TGTGCCAGTGGGAGCAGGGGGTTCGACACTGAAGCTTTCTTT. J is TRBJ1-1 and V is TRBV19, with 7 positions matching TRBD1. The CDR3 sequence is 14 residues long. Germline assignment: CDR1 LNHDA and CDR2 SQIVND (reference sequence). After removal of 8 bases from V and 3 bases from J, the junction contained 9 bases not matched to a gene. The full variable domain, its missing parts supplied by reference TRBV19 and TRBJ1-1, is DGGITQSPKYLFRKEGQNVTLSCEQNLNHDAMYWYRQDPGQGLRLIYYSQIVNDFQKGDIAEGYSVSREKKESFPLTVTSAQKNPTAFYLCASGSRGFDTEAFFGQGTRLTVV.

The DNA of the CDR3 is TGTGCCAGCAGCTTTAGCGGGGGAGCCCCCAATGAGCAGTTCTTC. Encoded protein: CASSFSGGAPNEQFF. The chain employs TRBV7-3 and TRBJ2-1, with TRBD2 identical over 9 bases. The V and J ends lost 3 bases and 6 bases, in that order; junction bases with no gene match: 6. This CDR3 has 15 residues. The germline V gene encodes CDR1 SGHTA and CDR2 FQGTGA.

This clonotype was recorded a few times. The chain recombines TRBV24-1 with TRBJ2-5, with 9 bases matching TRBD1. V dropped 4 bases and J dropped 1; count of bases not matched to a gene: 3. The CDR3 is made up of 15 amino acids. CDR1 is KGHDR and CDR2 is SFDVKD in the germline V gene. CDR3 sequence (DNA): TGTGCCACCAGTGACCCGACAGGGGGCCAAGAGACCCAGTACTTC. Encoded protein: CATSDPTGGQETQYF.

This clonotype has ten or more counts. The chain joins TRBV5-8 to TRBJ1-4; 7 bases agree with TRBD1. V shed 4 bases, J shed 3 bases, and the junction held 12 bases outside the gene matches. The germline gives CDR1 SGHTS, CDR2 YDEGEE. The CDR3 runs 17 residues. CDR3 in amino acids: CASSKGATGTANEKLFF. CDR3 bases: TGTGCCAGCAGCAAGGGGGCAACCGGGACAGCTAATGAAAAACTGTTTTTT.

The chain combines TRBV7-2 with TRBJ2-7, with a possible D match to TRBD2 (5 bases). The germline CDR1 and CDR2 sequences are SGHTA and FQGNSA. V lost 8 bases to trimming and J lost 7 bases, with 15 bases between them. The CDR3 sequence is 12 residues long. The CDR3 coding sequence is TGTGCCAGCGGCCCCACTAGATTAGAGCAGTACTTC. Its translation is CASGPTRLEQYF. Supplemented by reference TRBV7-2 and TRBJ2-7, the full variable domain reads GAGVSQSPSNKVTEKGKDVELRCDPISGHTALYWYRQSLGQGLEFLIYFQGNSAPDKSGLPSDRFSAERTGGSVSTLTIQRTQQEDSAVYLCASGPTRLEQYFGPGTRLTVT.

This clonotype has more than one count but fewer than ten. An end of the junction does not agree with germline; a read error may underlie this. This rearrangement joins TRBV13 to TRBJ1-1; the D is unclear. Germline V CDR1 and CDR2: PRHDT, FYEKMQ (reference sequence). The CDR3 is 16 amino acids. Written as DNA, the CDR3 is TGTGCCAGCAGCTTATATGGGAGGGCAATGAACATTGAAGCTTTCTTT. The encoded protein is CASSLYGRAMNIEAFF. The full variable domain, completed using reference TRBV13 and TRBJ1-1, is AAGVIQSPRHLIKEKRETATLKCYPIPRHDTVYWYQQGPGQDPQFLISFYEKMQSDKGSIPDRFSAQQFSDYHSELNMSSLELGDSALYFCASSLYGRAMNIEAFFGQGTRLTVV.

The rearrangement uses TRBV7-9 and TRBJ2-5; D gene ambiguous. This CDR3 comprises 14 residues. Germline loops: CDR1 SEHNR, CDR2 FQNEAQ (reference sequence). V was shortened by 1 base and J by 7 bases, with 13 bases between the two germline ends. CDR3: CASSLDTTTRTQYF. The CDR3 region has the DNA TGTGCCAGCAGCTTAGACACCACTACGAGGACCCAGTACTTC. Together with reference TRBV7-9 and TRBJ2-5, the CDR3 gives the full variable domain: DTGVSQNPRHKITKRGQNVTFRCDPISEHNRLYWYRQTLGQGPEFLTYFQNEAQLEKSRLLSDRFSAERPKGSFSTLEIQRTEQGDSAMYLCASSLDTTTRTQYFGPGTRLLVL.

This clonotype appeared a few times. This chain connects TRBV5-1 to TRBJ2-7; 7 positions agree with TRBD1. This CDR3 is 16 amino acids long. CDR1 is SGHRS and CDR2 is YFSETQ in the germline V gene. The ends lost 4 bases at V and 3 bases at J; junction bases unmatched: 13. The CDR3 is CASSAKGTDGGYEQYF. The CDR3 coding sequence is TGCGCCAGCAGCGCTAAGGGGACAGACGGAGGCTACGAGCAGTACTTC.

The rearrangement joins TRBV27 to TRBJ2-3; 9 bases agree with TRBD2. The V and J ends lost 2 bases and 14 bases, in that order; junction bases with no gene match: 8. Germline V CDR1 and CDR2: MNHEY, SMNVEV (reference sequence). The CDR3 loop spans 13 amino acids. The CDR3 DNA reads as TGTGCCAGCAGTTTAAGGCGAGCGGGAGGTTGGTATTTT. Amino acid sequence: CASSLRRAGGWYF.

The chain uses TRBV12-3 or TRBV12-4 and TRBJ2-7; 9 positions match TRBD1. The V gene end was trimmed by 6 bases and the J gene end by 3 bases; junction bases not matched to a gene: 9. The CDR3 sequence is 15 residues long. CDR3: CASRTTGGDYYEQYF. CDR3 nucleotide sequence: TGTGCCAGCAGAACTACAGGGGGCGACTACTACGAGCAGTACTTC.

Only a few counts were recorded for this clonotype. The V and J genes are TRBV29-1 and TRBJ2-3; D possibly corresponds to TRBD2 (7 bases). CDR1 and CDR2 (germline): SQVTM, ANQGSEA. This CDR3 is built from 15 residues. Trimming removed 4 bases from V and 5 bases from J, with 19 bases in between. CDR3 bases: TGCAGCGTTGGGGGGGGCCACGGACGGAAAGATACGCAGTATTTT. Translated, it gives CSVGGGHGRKDTQYF.

The rearrangement joins TRBV7-9 to TRBJ1-1; D ambiguous. The V gene lost 2 bases and the J gene lost 0 bases, with 7 bases spanning the gap. CDR3 length: 14 amino acids. Germline V gene sequence: CDR1 SEHNR, CDR2 FQNEAQ (reference sequence). The CDR3 bases are TGTGCCAGCAGCTTAAAGCAGATGAACACTGAAGCTTTCTTT. Its translation: CASSLKQMNTEAFF. The whole variable domain, remainder taken from reference TRBV7-9 and TRBJ1-1, is DTGVSQNPRHKITKRGQNVTFRCDPISEHNRLYWYRQTLGQGPEFLTYFQNEAQLEKSRLLSDRFSAERPKGSFSTLEIQRTEQGDSAMYLCASSLKQMNTEAFFGQGTRLTVV.

Only a few counts were recorded for this clonotype. The V gene is TRBV4-1, the J gene TRBJ2-7; possible D gene TRBD1, 6 bases. Germline assignment: CDR1 MGHRA and CDR2 YSYEKL. The CDR3 spans 13 residues. V lost 3 bases and J 3 bases, leaving 9 bases between the germline ends. CDR3 bases: TGCGCCAGCAGCCATGCGGACAGCTACGAGCAGTACTTC. Translating gives CASSHADSYEQYF.

This clonotype was seen a few times. The chain employs TRBV2 and TRBJ2-1, with D unresolved. The J call may not be correct, given that the DNA end is closer to TRBJ2-7. This CDR3 spans 15 amino acids. Looked up from germline, CDR1 is SNHLY and CDR2 is FYNNEI. The CDR3 sequence is CASSDAAVSPGEQYF. The CDR3 nucleotides read TGTGCCAGCAGTGACGCGGCCGTCAGCCCCGGCGAGCAGTACTTC.

This clonotype appeared a few times. A read error may account for a junction end that differs from germline. This chain uses TRBV2 with TRBJ2-1; D is unclear. The CDR3 length is 11 residues. Germline V gene data show CDR1 as SNHLY and CDR2 as FYNNEI. For the CDR3, the DNA is TGTGCCAGCAGTGAGATTCCGCCTGTGGACTTC. This codes for CASSEIPPVDF.

The rearrangement uses TRBV30 and TRBJ2-3, with 9 bases lining up with TRBD2. Trimming at V came to 4 bases and at J to 2 bases, leaving 4 bases not matched to a gene. CDR3 length: 14 amino acids. Germline CDR1 GTSNPN, CDR2 SVGIG (reference sequence). The CDR3 protein is CAWKTSGHTDTQYF. Here the CDR3 DNA reads TGTGCCTGGAAAACTAGCGGGCACACAGATACGCAGTATTTT. Full variable domain (missing parts from reference TRBV30 and TRBJ2-3): SQTIHQWPATLVQPVGSPLSLECTVEGTSNPNLYWYRQAAGRGLQLLFYSVGIGQISSEVPQNLSASRPQDRQFILSSKKLLLSDSGFYLCAWKTSGHTDTQYFGPGTRLTVL.